This T cell receptor (beta chain) derives from a study of cytomegalovirus exposure and HLA in healthy donors. Points from the study as a whole: The listing of roughly 160 TCR beta chains classed them as cytomegalovirus-associated. In a later analysis, HLA-associated beta chains showed higher expansion and lower generation probabilities than comparable chains.

60 Vbeta and 13 Jbeta primers were used in PCR. Sequenced by immunoSEQ multiplex PCR; TCRdb stores in-frame clones only, minus some. This table holds 100,000 to 150,000 clones, 72% found once. This clone was seen a few times. What it recognizes is unknown. V trimming: 5 bases; J trimming: 2 bases; junction bases outside the gene matches: 2. Germline V gives CDR1 LNHDA, CDR2 SQIVND (reference sequence). CDR3 length equals 13 residues. The receptor comes from a man aged 25-40 years in good health and CMV-seronegative. The genes are TRBV19 and TRBJ1-2; TRBD1 matches 7 bases. Sequenced: PBMCs. The CDR3 here is CASSAGQNYGYTF. The CDR3 DNA sequence: TGTGCCAGTAGTGCGGGACAGAACTATGGCTACACCTTC.